This T cell receptor (beta chain) was captured in a study of Ad26.COV2.S vaccination and SARS-CoV-2 variants. Study in general: Within the COV1001 Ad26.COV2.S trial arm, the donor was enrolled. Intramuscular Ad26.COV2.S doses were given once or twice, 56 days apart.

Regarding treatment: 15 to 20 received Ad26.COV2.S at low or high dose, single or two shots; 5 received placebo; per-sample allocation not given. Sampling was performed 63 days after the first vaccine or placebo injection. Measured with immunoSEQ multiplex PCR; TCRdb has only the in-frame clones, and not every one. The sample holds 500,000 or so clones; approximately 88% are singletons and the top ten take about 13%. This clone has only one observation. Antigen: not known. Study conclusions and caveats: Participants given vaccine showed non-spike TCR breadth similar to that of placebo recipients. Vaccinees showed greater spike-specific TCR breadth than placebo recipients.

Here the sequenced sample was peripheral blood, taken in a trial of Ad26.COV2.S vaccine versus placebo. This clonotype was obtained from a person between 18 and 65 years old who received the Ad26.COV2.S COVID-19 vaccine or a placebo.

The CDR3 reads CNLQAGESGEQFF. CDR3 DNA sequence: TGTAACCTTCAAGCGGGAGAGTCTGGTGAGCAGTTCTTC. This sequence joins TRBV30 and TRBJ2-1; 8 bases line up with TRBD2. This CDR3 comprises 13 residues. Germline V CDR1 and CDR2: GTSNPN, SVGIG (reference sequence). The full variable domain, in which reference TRBV30 and TRBJ2-1 provide the parts outside the CDR3, is SQTIHQWPATLVQPVGSPLSLECTVEGTSNPNLYWYRQAAGRGLQLLFYSVGIGQISSEVPQNLSASRPQDRQFILSSKKLLLSDSGFYLCNLQAGESGEQFFGPGTRLTVL.